The 10 T cell receptor beta chains below were found in one sample sequenced in a study of blood T cells in healthy people across ages. Alongside a J-beta primer mix, a sample-barcoded 5' primer served in a second PCR lasting about 7 to 11 cycles. From the 5' RACE reads, TCRdb called clonotypes with MiXCR, one entry per CDR3 protein. The sample holds approximately 770,000 distinct CDR3 sequences; 55% to 70% are singletons and the top ten take approximately 23%. The sequencing sample was made of blood. These receptors were obtained from a man under 40 in good health.

This clonotype has more than one count but fewer than ten. The rearrangement uses TRBV29-1 and TRBJ2-7; maybe TRBD1 (6 bases). V was shortened by 0 bases and J by 4 bases, with 10 bases between the two germline ends. Germline V gives CDR1 SQVTM, CDR2 ANQGSEA. The CDR3 has 13 amino acids. As DNA, the CDR3 is TGCAGCGTTGAAGATAGGGGGAGATACGAGCAGTACTTC. Amino acids: CSVEDRGRYEQYF.

This clonotype was seen a handful of times. The rearrangement joins TRBV4-3 to TRBJ2-7; TRBD2 aligns across 7 bases. The J call may be wrong; the DNA end is better matched by TRBJ2-5. CDR3 size: 13 residues. Germline CDR1 reads LGHNA; CDR2 reads YSLEER. The CDR3 bases are TGCGCCAGCAGCCGAGTAGCGGGTGAGACCCAGTACTTC. It codes for CASSRVAGETQYF.

DNA of the CDR3: TGTGCCAGCAGTCGACAAGGGGGCGCCGGCATTCAGTACTTC. Translating gives CASSRQGGAGIQYF. The chain links TRBV6-1 to TRBJ2-4; 7 bases map to TRBD1. In germline, CDR1 is MNHNS, CDR2 SASEGT. V shed 5 bases and J 9 bases; nucleotides not matched to a gene: 10. This CDR3 comprises 14 residues.

This clonotype has only a few counts. The chain uses TRBV20-1 and TRBJ1-4, with 10 nucleotides matching TRBD1. Per germline, CDR1 DFQATT and CDR2 SNEGSKA (reference sequence). The V segment lost 8 bases and the J segment 7 bases; nucleotides outside the gene matches: 7. This CDR3 region has 13 residues. The CDR3 is CSPARDRGEKLFF. CDR3 nucleotides: TGCAGTCCAGCCCGGGACAGGGGTGAAAAACTGTTTTTT.

The chain joins TRBV20-1 to TRBJ1-2; no clear D gene. CDR1 is DFQATT, CDR2 SNEGSKA, per germline (reference sequence). Trimming removed 0 bases from V and 6 bases from J, with 8 bases in between. The CDR3 spans 12 residues. The CDR3 bases are TGCAGTGCTAGAGATCTTTTCGATGGCTACACCTTC. Its protein product is CSARDLFDGYTF.

A few counts support this clonotype. The chain recombines TRBV2 with TRBJ2-3; D call uncertain. Trimming cost V 9 bases and J 2 bases, with 12 bases left between them. This CDR3 has 13 residues. Germline assignment: CDR1 SNHLY and CDR2 FYNNEI. CDR3 in DNA: TGTGCCAGGCAGAGCAGATACACAGATACGCAGTATTTT. Amino acid sequence: CARQSRYTDTQYF. The entire variable domain, with the rest obtained from reference TRBV2 and TRBJ2-3, is as follows: EPEVTQTPSHQVTQMGQEVILRCVPISNHLYFYWYRQILGQKVEFLVSFYNNEISEKSEIFDDQFSVERPDGSNFTLKIRSTKLEDSAMYFCARQSRYTDTQYFGPGTRLTVL.

The chain is built from TRBV4-3 and TRBJ2-7, with D uncertain. The CDR3 spans 15 residues. Per germline, CDR1 LGHNA and CDR2 YSLEER. Trimming stripped 1 base from V and 7 bases from J, with 17 bases between. CDR3 DNA: TGCGCCAGCAGCCAAGGGAGCCTAGGAAACGGGGAGCAGTACTTC. Translating gives CASSQGSLGNGEQYF.

Only a few counts were recorded for this clonotype. This chain uses TRBV10-3 with TRBJ2-1; 14 positions match TRBD2. J gave up 9 bases and V 6 bases, and 13 bases lay outside the gene matches. This CDR3 contains 17 residues. Germline V gives CDR1 ENHRY, CDR2 SYGVKD. The CDR3 protein is CAIRDSGTSGRGVEQFF. CDR3 nucleotides: TGTGCCATCAGGGACTCCGGGACTAGCGGGAGAGGGGTTGAGCAGTTCTTC.

This clonotype was detected only once. The CDR3, as DNA: TGCAGTGCCCCTGGGACAGCCCTTTACACTGAAGCTTTCTTT. As protein: CSAPGTALYTEAFF. V usage is TRBV20-1 and J usage is TRBJ1-1; TRBD1 matches 7 bases. The V gene's germline CDR1 is DFQATT and CDR2 SNEGSKA (reference sequence). Trimming cost V 6 bases and J 3 bases; bases outside gene matches: 10. The CDR3 consists of 14 residues.

Only one count was recorded for this clonotype. This chain links TRBV6-6 with TRBJ2-7, with D hard to call. V was trimmed by 2 bases and J by 3 bases, leaving 11 bases between them. CDR1 and CDR2 (germline): MNHNY, SVGAGI (reference sequence). CDR3 length: 14 residues. The CDR3: CASSYPNTHYEQYF. CDR3 DNA: TGTGCCAGCAGTTACCCAAATACCCACTACGAGCAGTACTTC.